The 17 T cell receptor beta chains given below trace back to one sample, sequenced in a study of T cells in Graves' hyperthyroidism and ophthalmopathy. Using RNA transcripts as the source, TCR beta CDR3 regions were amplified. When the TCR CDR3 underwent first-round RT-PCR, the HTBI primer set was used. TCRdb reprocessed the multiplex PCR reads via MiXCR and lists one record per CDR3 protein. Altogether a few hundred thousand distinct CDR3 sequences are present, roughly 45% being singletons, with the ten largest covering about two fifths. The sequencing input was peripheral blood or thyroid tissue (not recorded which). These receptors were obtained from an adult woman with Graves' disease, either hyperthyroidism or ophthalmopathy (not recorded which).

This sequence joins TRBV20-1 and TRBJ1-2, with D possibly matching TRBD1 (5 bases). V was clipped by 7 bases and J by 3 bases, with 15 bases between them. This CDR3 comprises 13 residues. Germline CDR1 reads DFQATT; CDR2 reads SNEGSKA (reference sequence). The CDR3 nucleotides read TGCAGTGGGACTAGCGGGGCCGACTATGGCTACACCTTC. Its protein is CSGTSGADYGYTF.

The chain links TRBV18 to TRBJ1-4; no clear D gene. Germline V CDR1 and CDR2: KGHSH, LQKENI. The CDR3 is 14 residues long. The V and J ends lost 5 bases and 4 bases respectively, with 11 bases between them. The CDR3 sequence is CASSTRSVNEKLFF. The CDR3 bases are TGTGCCAGCTCAACACGGTCGGTTAATGAAAAACTGTTTTTT.

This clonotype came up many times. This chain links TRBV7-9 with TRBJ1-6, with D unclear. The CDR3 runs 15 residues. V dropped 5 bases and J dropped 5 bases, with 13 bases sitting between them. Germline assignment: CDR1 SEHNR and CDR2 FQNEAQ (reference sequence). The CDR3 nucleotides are TGTGCCAGCAGCCCAAAAAACAGCCATAATTCACCCCTCCACTTT. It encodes CASSPKNSHNSPLHF.

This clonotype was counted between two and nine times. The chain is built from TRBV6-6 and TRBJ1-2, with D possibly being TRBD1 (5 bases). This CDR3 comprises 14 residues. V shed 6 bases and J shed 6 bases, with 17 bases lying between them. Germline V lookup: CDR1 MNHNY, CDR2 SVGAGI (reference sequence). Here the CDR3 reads CASRGAGLTDGYTF. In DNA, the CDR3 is TGTGCCAGCAGAGGAGCAGGGTTAACGGATGGCTACACCTTC.

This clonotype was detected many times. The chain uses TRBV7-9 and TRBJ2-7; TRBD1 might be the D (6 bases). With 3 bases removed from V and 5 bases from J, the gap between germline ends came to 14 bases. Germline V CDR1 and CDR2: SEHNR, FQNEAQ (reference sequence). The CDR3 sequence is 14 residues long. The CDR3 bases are TGTGCCAGCAGCTTGGAACAGGGAAGAGACGAGCAGTACTTC. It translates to CASSLEQGRDEQYF.

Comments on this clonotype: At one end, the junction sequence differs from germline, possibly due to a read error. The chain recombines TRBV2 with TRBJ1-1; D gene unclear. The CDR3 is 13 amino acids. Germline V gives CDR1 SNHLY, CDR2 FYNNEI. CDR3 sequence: CASSDRGEWVASF. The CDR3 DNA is TGTGCCAGCAGTGATCGCGGGGAATGGGTAGCTTCCTTT.

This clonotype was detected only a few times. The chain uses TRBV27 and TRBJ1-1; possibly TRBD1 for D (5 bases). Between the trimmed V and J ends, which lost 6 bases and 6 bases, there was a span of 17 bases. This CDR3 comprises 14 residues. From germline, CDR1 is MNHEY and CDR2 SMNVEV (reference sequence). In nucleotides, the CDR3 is TGTGCCAGCAGGACGGTGAGGGGAATTGCTGAAGCTTTCTTT. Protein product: CASRTVRGIAEAFF.

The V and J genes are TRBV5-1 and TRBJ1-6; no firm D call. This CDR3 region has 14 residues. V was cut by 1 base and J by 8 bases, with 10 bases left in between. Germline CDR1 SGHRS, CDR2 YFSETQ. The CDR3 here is CASSLLWRDSPLHF. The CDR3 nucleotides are TGCGCCAGCAGCTTGCTCTGGCGGGATTCACCCCTCCACTTT.

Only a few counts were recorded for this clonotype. Here the CDR3 reads CASSFGQPPYEQYF. The CDR3 coding sequence is TGTGCCAGCAGTTTCGGCCAGCCTCCCTACGAGCAGTACTTC. The chain joins TRBV28 to TRBJ2-7; D ambiguous. V lost 3 bases and J lost 2, with 11 bases in between. CDR3 length equals 14 residues. Germline-derived CDR1 and CDR2 are MDHEN and SYDVKM. The entire variable domain, with the rest obtained from reference TRBV28 and TRBJ2-7, is as follows: DVKVTQSSRYLVKRTGEKVFLECVQDMDHENMFWYRQDPGLGLRLIYFSYDVKMKEKGDIPEGYSVSREKKERFSLILESASTNQTSMYLCASSFGQPPYEQYFGPGTRLTVT.

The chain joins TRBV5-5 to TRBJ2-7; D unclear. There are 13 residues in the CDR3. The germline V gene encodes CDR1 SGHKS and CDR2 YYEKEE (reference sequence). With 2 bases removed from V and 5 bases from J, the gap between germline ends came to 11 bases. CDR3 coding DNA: TGTGCCAGCAGCTTAAGAGAACCGGACGAGCAGTACTTC. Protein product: CASSLREPDEQYF.

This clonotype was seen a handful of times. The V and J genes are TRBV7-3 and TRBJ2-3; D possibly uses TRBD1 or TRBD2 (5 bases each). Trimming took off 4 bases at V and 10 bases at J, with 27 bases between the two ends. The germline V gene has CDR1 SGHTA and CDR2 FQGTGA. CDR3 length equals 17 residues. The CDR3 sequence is CASSSGVGKWGHGPQYF. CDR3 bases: TGTGCCAGCAGCTCCGGGGTGGGGAAGTGGGGCCATGGTCCGCAGTATTTT.

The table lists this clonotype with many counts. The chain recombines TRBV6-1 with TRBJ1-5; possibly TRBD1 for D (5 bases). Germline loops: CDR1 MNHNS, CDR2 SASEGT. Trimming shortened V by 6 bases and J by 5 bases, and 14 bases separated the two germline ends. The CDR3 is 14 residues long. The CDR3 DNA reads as TGTGCCAGCAGGCAAGGGACGGATTATCAGCCCCAGCATTTT. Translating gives CASRQGTDYQPQHF.

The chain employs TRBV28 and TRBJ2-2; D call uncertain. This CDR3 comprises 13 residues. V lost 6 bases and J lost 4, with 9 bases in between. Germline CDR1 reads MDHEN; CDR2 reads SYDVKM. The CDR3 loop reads CASSRHPTGELFF. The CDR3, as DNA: TGTGCCAGCAGCCGACACCCCACCGGGGAGCTGTTTTTT. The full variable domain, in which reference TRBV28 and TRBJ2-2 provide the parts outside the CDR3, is DVKVTQSSRYLVKRTGEKVFLECVQDMDHENMFWYRQDPGLGLRLIYFSYDVKMKEKGDIPEGYSVSREKKERFSLILESASTNQTSMYLCASSRHPTGELFFGEGSRLTVL.

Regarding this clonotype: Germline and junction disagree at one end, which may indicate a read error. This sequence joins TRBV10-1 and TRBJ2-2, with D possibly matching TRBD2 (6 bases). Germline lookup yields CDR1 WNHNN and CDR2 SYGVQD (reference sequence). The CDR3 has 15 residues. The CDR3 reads CASSGSRGWTGELFF. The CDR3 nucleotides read TGCGCCAGCAGTGGATCTCGGGGGTGGACCGGGGAACTGTTTTTT.

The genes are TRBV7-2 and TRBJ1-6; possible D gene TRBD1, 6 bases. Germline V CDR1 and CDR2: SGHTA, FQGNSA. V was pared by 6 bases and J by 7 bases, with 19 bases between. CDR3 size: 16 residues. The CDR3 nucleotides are TGTGCCAGCAGTGAGTCCAGGGTCGGGGGCAATTCACCCCTCCACTTT. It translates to CASSESRVGGNSPLHF.

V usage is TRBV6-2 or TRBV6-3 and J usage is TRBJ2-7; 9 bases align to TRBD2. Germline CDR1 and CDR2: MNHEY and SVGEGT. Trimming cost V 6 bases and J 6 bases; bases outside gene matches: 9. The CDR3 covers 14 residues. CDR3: CASSYTAGGGEQYF. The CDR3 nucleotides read TGTGCCAGCAGCTACACTGCGGGAGGGGGCGAGCAGTACTTC.

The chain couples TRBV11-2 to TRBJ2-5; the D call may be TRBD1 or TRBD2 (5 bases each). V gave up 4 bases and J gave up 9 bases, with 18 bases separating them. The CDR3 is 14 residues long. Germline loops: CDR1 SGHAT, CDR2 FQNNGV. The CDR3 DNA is TGTGCCAGCAGCTCTACACCACGGGACCCGCCCCAGTACTTC. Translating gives CASSSTPRDPPQYF.